The 20 T cell receptor beta chains given below trace back to one sample, sequenced in a study of T cells in Graves' hyperthyroidism and ophthalmopathy. TCR beta CDR3 regions were amplified from RNA. First-round RT-PCR targeting the TCR CDR3 was performed with the HTBI primer set. TCRdb fed the multiplex PCR reads into MiXCR, producing one record per CDR3 protein. The sample shows around 560,000 distinct CDR3 sequences, roughly a sixth of them seen only once. The sample taken for sequencing was blood. The receptors stem from a woman between 18 and 29 years old with Graves' hyperthyroidism.

This clonotype has only a few counts. The V and J genes are TRBV5-6 and TRBJ2-1; 8 nucleotides agree with TRBD2. V shed 4 bases, J shed 4 bases, and the junction held 10 bases outside the gene matches. CDR3 length: 16 amino acids. Germline loops: CDR1 SGHDT, CDR2 YYEEEE. The CDR3 here is CASSRDSGASYNEQFF. The CDR3 DNA sequence: TGTGCCAGCAGCAGAGATAGCGGGGCTTCTTACAATGAGCAGTTCTTC.

Ten or more counts support this clonotype. The V call is TRBV20-1, the J call TRBJ2-1; D is uncertain. Trimming removed 4 bases at V and 4 bases at J, with 8 bases between. There are 12 residues in the CDR3. Per the germline V gene, CDR1 is DFQATT and CDR2 is SNEGSKA (reference sequence). In nucleotides, the CDR3 is TGCAGTGCTACAAGCCTGTACAATGAGCAGTTCTTC. This gives the protein CSATSLYNEQFF.

At least ten counts were recorded for this clonotype. This chain connects TRBV2 to TRBJ1-5; D gene unclear. The CDR3 has 15 amino acids. The germline gives CDR1 SNHLY, CDR2 FYNNEI. V shed 6 bases and J shed 3 bases, with 15 bases lying between them. The CDR3 spells CASSLEGTLNQPQHF. The CDR3 DNA reads as TGTGCCAGCAGCCTTGAGGGTACACTCAATCAGCCCCAGCATTTT.

About this clonotype itself: Just one base apart from a much larger clone, this may be a read error. The rearrangement uses TRBV20-1 and TRBJ1-1; D gene uncertain. The CDR3 is made up of 16 amino acids. Germline assignment: CDR1 DFQATT and CDR2 SNEGSKA (reference sequence). This CDR3 is CGARARPNRENTEAFF. CDR3 sequence (DNA): TGCGGTGCTAGAGCGAGGCCCAATAGAGAGAACACTGAAGCTTTCTTT.

There are many counts of this clonotype. V and J are TRBV11-2 and TRBJ2-1; D might be TRBD1 (6 bases). The CDR3 sequence is 15 residues long. Between the trimmed V and J ends, which lost 6 bases and 2 bases, there was a span of 14 bases. Germline V gene sequence: CDR1 SGHAT, CDR2 FQNNGV. CDR3 loop: CASSSPGQTYNEQFF. CDR3 sequence (DNA): TGTGCCAGCAGTTCTCCGGGACAAACCTACAATGAGCAGTTCTTC.

This clonotype was observed a handful of times. V is TRBV7-9 and J is TRBJ1-4, with D perhaps TRBD1 (6 bases). Trimming took off 6 bases at V and 0 bases at J, with 17 bases between the two ends. Germline V lookup: CDR1 SEHNR, CDR2 FQNEAQ (reference sequence). The CDR3 covers 17 residues. The CDR3 sequence: CASSPIWGQPTNEKLFF. As DNA, the CDR3 is TGTGCCAGCAGTCCCATCTGGGGACAACCAACTAATGAAAAACTGTTTTTT.

This clonotype showed up many times. The V gene is TRBV5-1, the J gene TRBJ2-1; D unclear. The length of the CDR3 is 15 residues. V gave up 4 bases and J gave up 0 bases, with 11 bases separating them. Germline V gene data show CDR1 as SGHRS and CDR2 as YFSETQ. The CDR3 DNA is TGCGCCAGCAGCGTGAACAGCGCCTCCTACAATGAGCAGTTCTTC. Amino acid sequence: CASSVNSASYNEQFF.

This clonotype was observed many times. This chain connects TRBV15 to TRBJ1-1; 7 bases align to TRBD1. V was clipped by 3 bases and J by 0 bases; unmatched bases: 7. Germline assignment: CDR1 LNHNV and CDR2 YYDKDF (reference sequence). CDR3 size: 16 residues. CDR3 sequence (DNA): TGTGCCACCAGCAGGGGGGTACAGGGGATGAACACTGAAGCTTTCTTT. Translation gives CATSRGVQGMNTEAFF. Supplemented by reference TRBV15 and TRBJ1-1, the full variable domain reads DAMVIQNPRYQVTQFGKPVTLSCSQTLNHNVMYWYQQKSSQAPKLLFHYYDKDFNNEADTPDNFQSRRPNTSFCFLDIRSPGLGDTAMYLCATSRGVQGMNTEAFFGQGTRLTVV.

This clonotype was picked up many times. The rearrangement links TRBV5-6 to TRBJ1-1; TRBD1 agrees at 7 bases. With V trimmed by 4 bases and J by 0 bases, 9 bases remained unmatched. Germline CDR1 SGHDT, CDR2 YYEEEE. This CDR3 region has 16 residues. CDR3 in amino acids: CASSQVGQVLNTEAFF. Written as DNA, the CDR3 is TGTGCCAGCAGCCAAGTTGGACAGGTCCTGAACACTGAAGCTTTCTTT. The variable domain in full, with the rest retrieved from reference TRBV5-6 and TRBJ1-1, is DAGVTQSPTHLIKTRGQQVTLRCSPKSGHDTVSWYQQALGQGPQFIFQYYEEEERQRGNFPDRFSGHQFPNYSSELNVNALLLGDSALYLCASSQVGQVLNTEAFFGQGTRLTVV.

This clonotype was counted ten times or more. V is TRBV28 and J is TRBJ1-2, with D tentatively TRBD1 (5 bases). The CDR3 runs to 14 residues. The germline V gene has CDR1 MDHEN and CDR2 SYDVKM. V dropped 1 base and J dropped 5 bases, with 11 bases sitting between them. The CDR3, as DNA: TGTGCCAGCAGTTTATTCTTGCAGGGTTATGGCTACACCTTC. This gives the protein CASSLFLQGYGYTF.

This clonotype was recorded at least ten times. The rearrangement joins TRBV12-3 or TRBV12-4 to TRBJ2-7, with 11 positions matching TRBD1. This CDR3 has 15 amino acids. Germline trimming cut 4 bases from V and 4 bases from J; bases unmatched to any gene: 6. The CDR3 spells CASSSSGTGGYEQYF. The CDR3 nucleotides read TGTGCCAGCAGTTCTTCCGGGACAGGGGGGTACGAGCAGTACTTC.

This clonotype was counted many times. The chain combines TRBV2 with TRBJ1-1; the D is unclear. Trimming took 1 base from V and 7 from J, leaving 4 bases between them. Germline values: CDR1 SNHLY, CDR2 FYNNEI. The CDR3 has 11 residues. In DNA, the CDR3 is TGTGCCAGCAGTGAAGGTGGTGAAGCTTTCTTT. It specifies CASSEGGEAFF. The complete variable domain, with remaining parts taken from reference TRBV2 and TRBJ1-1, reads EPEVTQTPSHQVTQMGQEVILRCVPISNHLYFYWYRQILGQKVEFLVSFYNNEISEKSEIFDDQFSVERPDGSNFTLKIRSTKLEDSAMYFCASSEGGEAFFGQGTRLTVV.

This clonotype has just a few counts. The chain uses TRBV6-1 and TRBJ1-5; tentative D call: TRBD1 (5 bases). The CDR3 is made up of 16 amino acids. From germline, CDR1 is MNHNS and CDR2 SASEGT. Trimming shortened V by 10 bases and J by 1 base, and 20 bases separated the two germline ends. The CDR3 is CATHTRDSRSNQPQHF. For the CDR3, the DNA is TGTGCCACCCATACCCGGGACTCGAGAAGCAATCAGCCCCAGCATTTT.

In its sample, this clonotype was seen many times. V usage is TRBV7-2 and J usage is TRBJ1-4; 7 nucleotides align to TRBD1. V trimming: 5 bases; J trimming: 0 bases; junction bases outside the gene matches: 6. This CDR3 is 16 amino acids long. The V gene's germline CDR1 is SGHTA and CDR2 FQGNSA. CDR3 DNA sequence: TGTGCCAGCAGCCCTGGACAGGCCGCAACTAATGAAAAACTGTTTTTT. This translates into CASSPGQAATNEKLFF.

This clonotype was observed many times. This sequence joins TRBV12-3 or TRBV12-4 and TRBJ1-1, with unresolved D. The V gene lost 1 base and the J gene lost 2 bases, with 5 bases spanning the gap. The CDR3 extends over 13 amino acids. CDR3 sequence reads: CASSLGSNTEAFF. In DNA form, the CDR3 reads TGTGCCAGCAGTTTAGGGTCAAACACTGAAGCTTTCTTT.

The J gene is TRBJ2-5, the V gene TRBV30; 14 nucleotides agree with TRBD2. Germline V lookup: CDR1 GTSNPN, CDR2 SVGIG (reference sequence). With V trimmed by 2 bases and J by 4 bases, 9 bases remained unmatched. CDR3 size: 17 residues. The CDR3 loop reads CAWSPPGLAGGGETQYF. The CDR3 DNA follows: TGTGCCTGGAGTCCCCCCGGACTAGCGGGAGGAGGAGAGACCCAGTACTTC. The whole variable domain, filled in from reference TRBV30 and TRBJ2-5, reads SQTIHQWPATLVQPVGSPLSLECTVEGTSNPNLYWYRQAAGRGLQLLFYSVGIGQISSEVPQNLSASRPQDRQFILSSKKLLLSDSGFYLCAWSPPGLAGGGETQYFGPGTRLLVL.

V gene TRBV2 combines with J gene TRBJ1-1, with D possibly being TRBD1 (5 bases). The CDR3 sequence is 14 residues long. CDR1 is SNHLY and CDR2 is FYNNEI in the germline V gene. The DNA of the CDR3 is TGTACTAGCCGCCCCCCGCGGGGGGACACTGAAGCTTTCTTT. Residues: CTSRPPRGDTEAFF.

This clonotype was counted at least ten times. The chain combines TRBV20-1 with TRBJ2-3; possibly TRBD1 or TRBD2 for D (6 bases each). From germline, CDR1 is DFQATT and CDR2 SNEGSKA (reference sequence). CDR3 length: 15 amino acids. V shed 3 bases and J shed 3 bases, with 16 bases lying between them. CDR3 nucleotides: TGCAGTGCTAGCATTACGGGGGCATCGACAGATACGCAGTATTTT. It specifies CSASITGASTDTQYF.

The table lists this clonotype with a few counts. The chain is built from TRBV4-3 and TRBJ1-1; 8 nucleotides agree with TRBD1. Germline V gene data show CDR1 as LGHNA and CDR2 as YSLEER. This CDR3 contains 16 residues. Trimming cost V 0 bases and J 3 bases; bases outside gene matches: 6. CDR3 sequence: CASSQDIGQGHTEAFF. CDR3 DNA: TGCGCCAGCAGCCAAGATATCGGACAGGGTCACACTGAAGCTTTCTTT.

The V gene is TRBV19, the J gene TRBJ1-5; the match to TRBD1 covers 9 bases. Germline V gives CDR1 LNHDA, CDR2 SQIVND (reference sequence). This CDR3 spans 13 amino acids. V trimming: 4 bases; J trimming: 9 bases; junction bases outside the gene matches: 4. The CDR3 sequence: CASSKTGGRPQHF. CDR3 nucleotide sequence: TGTGCCAGTAGTAAAACAGGGGGCCGGCCCCAGCATTTT.